These T cell receptor beta chains were read from a single sample in a study of blood T cell repertoires in COVID-19. The repertoire was sequenced with immunoSEQ multiplex PCR; TCRdb's copy has only in-frame clones and lacks some. The data show 70,000 to 100,000 clones, roughly 88% seen once. Material: peripheral blood. Receptor source: a human donor in a cohort sampled during active COVID-19. Each CDR3 is given with its conserved first and last residue. A D gene is named only where the DNA matches it firmly. Rows give clone size only sometimes, using once, few, many, or a class for an expanded clone.

d_call: TRBD2; cdr3_length: 15; j_call: TRBJ2-5; v_call: TRBV19; clone_size: -; cdr3_nt: TGTGCCAGTAGTCAGGGACTAGCGGGAGTAGAGACCCAGTACTTC; cdr3_aa: CASSQGLAGVETQYF
d_call: TRBD1; cdr3_length: 14; j_call: TRBJ2-7; v_call: TRBV3-1/TRBV3-2; clone_size: -; cdr3_nt: TGTGCCAGCATCCTCGCCGGGACAGCCTACGAGCAGTACTTC; cdr3_aa: CASILAGTAYEQYF
d_call: TRBD1; cdr3_length: 14; j_call: TRBJ2-1; v_call: TRBV25-1; clone_size: -; cdr3_nt: TGTGCCAGCAGGGGACAGGGGGCCTACAATGAGCAGTTCTTC; cdr3_aa: CASRGQGAYNEQFF
d_call: TRBD1; cdr3_length: 14; j_call: TRBJ2-5; v_call: TRBV9; clone_size: -; cdr3_nt: TGTGCCAGCAGCGTACGCCACAGGGGTTCGACCCAGTACTTC; cdr3_aa: CASSVRHRGSTQYF
d_call: TRBD2; cdr3_length: 15; j_call: TRBJ2-5; v_call: TRBV5-1; clone_size: -; cdr3_nt: TGCGCCAGCAGCTCGACTAGCGGGCCGCAAGAGACCCAGTACTTC; cdr3_aa: CASSSTSGPQETQYF
d_call: TRBD1; cdr3_length: 13; j_call: TRBJ1-2; v_call: TRBV7-9; clone_size: -; cdr3_nt: TGTGCCAGCAGCTTAGAGGGGGCCTATGGCTACACCTTC; cdr3_aa: CASSLEGAYGYTF
d_call: -; cdr3_length: 11; j_call: TRBJ2-3; v_call: TRBV5-1; clone_size: -; cdr3_nt: TGCGCCAGCAGCCTCACAGATACGCAGTATTTT; cdr3_aa: CASSLTDTQYF
d_call: -; cdr3_length: 13; j_call: TRBJ1-2; v_call: TRBV6-5; clone_size: once; cdr3_nt: TGTGCCAGCAGCCGACAGTTCTTGGAGGGCTACACCTTC; cdr3_aa: CASSRQFLEGYTF
d_call: TRBD2; cdr3_length: 12; j_call: TRBJ2-1; v_call: TRBV6-5; clone_size: few; cdr3_nt: TGTGCCAGCAGTTCCGACGGGAGGGAGCAGTTCTTC; cdr3_aa: CASSSDGREQFF
d_call: TRBD1; cdr3_length: 13; j_call: TRBJ2-5; v_call: TRBV9; clone_size: -; cdr3_nt: TGTGCCAGCAGCTTTGGGACAGAAGAGACCCAGTACTTC; cdr3_aa: CASSFGTEETQYF
d_call: TRBD2; cdr3_length: 14; j_call: TRBJ2-7; v_call: TRBV6-6; clone_size: -; cdr3_nt: TGTGCCAGCAGATTAGCGGGAGAGTCCTACGAGCAGTACTTC; cdr3_aa: CASRLAGESYEQYF
d_call: TRBD1; cdr3_length: 15; j_call: TRBJ2-1; v_call: TRBV2; clone_size: -; cdr3_nt: TGTGCCAGCAGGGGGGACAGGGCACGGATGTATGAGCAGTTCTTC; cdr3_aa: CASRGDRARMYEQFF
d_call: -; cdr3_length: 16; j_call: TRBJ1-3; v_call: TRBV5-8; clone_size: -; cdr3_nt: TGTGCCAGCAGCTTGAATCGGGGTGCGGGCGGAAACACCATATATTTT; cdr3_aa: CASSLNRGAGGNTIYF
d_call: -; cdr3_length: 14; j_call: TRBJ1-4; v_call: TRBV29-1; clone_size: -; cdr3_nt: TGCAGCGTTGGACTCGCTTCAACTAATGAAAAACTGTTTTTT; cdr3_aa: CSVGLASTNEKLFF
d_call: TRBD2; cdr3_length: 15; j_call: TRBJ2-1; v_call: TRBV24-1; clone_size: -; cdr3_nt: TGTGCCACCACGCAAAGCGGGAGGGCCTACAATGAGCAGTTCTTC; cdr3_aa: CATTQSGRAYNEQFF
d_call: -; cdr3_length: 15; j_call: TRBJ2-2; v_call: TRBV7-9; clone_size: -; cdr3_nt: TGTGCCACCCCCCCGGGACAATTGAACACCGGGGAGCTGTTTTTT; cdr3_aa: CATPPGQLNTGELFF
d_call: -; cdr3_length: 13; j_call: TRBJ1-1; v_call: TRBV6-5; clone_size: -; cdr3_nt: TGTGCCAGCAGTCGCAGGGGCGACACTGAAGCTTTCTTT; cdr3_aa: CASSRRGDTEAFF
d_call: -; cdr3_length: 12; j_call: TRBJ1-2; v_call: TRBV6-5; clone_size: -; cdr3_nt: TGTGCCAGCAGTTTAGACAGGAATGGCTACACCTTC; cdr3_aa: CASSLDRNGYTF
d_call: TRBD1; cdr3_length: 14; j_call: TRBJ1-2; v_call: TRBV4-2; clone_size: -; cdr3_nt: TGTGCCAGCAGCCAAGACGGGACAGTCTTTGGCTACACCTTC; cdr3_aa: CASSQDGTVFGYTF
d_call: -; cdr3_length: 16; j_call: TRBJ1-5; v_call: TRBV28; clone_size: -; cdr3_nt: TGTGCCAGCAGTCCCCCTAGGGGAAGCAGCAATCAGCCCCAGCATTTT; cdr3_aa: CASSPPRGSSNQPQHF
d_call: TRBD1; cdr3_length: 15; j_call: TRBJ2-5; v_call: TRBV6-5; clone_size: -; cdr3_nt: TGTGCCAGCAGTAAGGGACAGGGAGGTCAAGAGACCCAGTACTTC; cdr3_aa: CASSKGQGGQETQYF
d_call: -; cdr3_length: 15; j_call: TRBJ2-1; v_call: TRBV5-4; clone_size: many; cdr3_nt: TGTGCCAGCAGCTTGGATCCTCTCCCTCTTATCGAGCAGTTCTTC; cdr3_aa: CASSLDPLPLIEQFF
d_call: -; cdr3_length: 13; j_call: TRBJ2-1; v_call: TRBV14; clone_size: -; cdr3_nt: TGTGCCAGCAGCCTGGACTGGGACAATGAGCAGTTCTTC; cdr3_aa: CASSLDWDNEQFF
d_call: -; cdr3_length: 15; j_call: TRBJ2-3; v_call: TRBV7-6; clone_size: -; cdr3_nt: TGTGCCAGCAGCTTCCGCGGGGAGAGCACAGATACGCAGTATTTT; cdr3_aa: CASSFRGESTDTQYF
d_call: -; cdr3_length: 14; j_call: TRBJ1-2; v_call: TRBV28; clone_size: -; cdr3_nt: TGTGCCAGCAGTAGGGGGAAGTCCAACTATGGCTACACCTTC; cdr3_aa: CASSRGKSNYGYTF
d_call: -; cdr3_length: 15; j_call: TRBJ1-4; v_call: TRBV4-3; clone_size: -; cdr3_nt: TGCGCCAGCAGCCAAGATGGGCTTAATAATGAAAAACTGTTTTTT; cdr3_aa: CASSQDGLNNEKLFF
d_call: TRBD1; cdr3_length: 15; j_call: TRBJ2-2; v_call: TRBV7-8; clone_size: -; cdr3_nt: TGTGCCAGCAGCTCCCAGGGGGTGAACACCGGGGAGCTGTTTTTT; cdr3_aa: CASSSQGVNTGELFF
d_call: -; cdr3_length: 16; j_call: TRBJ2-7; v_call: TRBV27; clone_size: -; cdr3_nt: TGTGCCAGCAGTTCACCCTCGGGGCGGGGTTTCTACGAGCAGTACTTC; cdr3_aa: CASSSPSGRGFYEQYF
d_call: TRBD1; cdr3_length: 14; j_call: TRBJ1-1; v_call: TRBV5-5; clone_size: -; cdr3_nt: TGTGCCAGCAGCAGACAGGGGGACAGCACTGAAGCTTTCTTT; cdr3_aa: CASSRQGDSTEAFF
d_call: -; cdr3_length: 15; j_call: TRBJ2-1; v_call: TRBV6-4; clone_size: -; cdr3_nt: TGTGCCAGCAGTGACTCTGCGGGACGAGGCAATGAGCAGTTCTTC; cdr3_aa: CASSDSAGRGNEQFF
d_call: TRBD2; cdr3_length: 16; j_call: TRBJ2-3; v_call: TRBV7-8; clone_size: once; cdr3_nt: TGTGCCAGCAGCTTTAATCTAGCGGGGGTGTTCGATACGCAGTATTTT; cdr3_aa: CASSFNLAGVFDTQYF
d_call: TRBD1; cdr3_length: 12; j_call: TRBJ2-7; v_call: TRBV28; clone_size: -; cdr3_nt: TGTGCCAGCAGTTCGGGACAGCTCGAGCAGTACTTC; cdr3_aa: CASSSGQLEQYF
d_call: -; cdr3_length: 13; j_call: TRBJ2-7; v_call: TRBV9; clone_size: -; cdr3_nt: TGTGCCAGCAGCCCCCGGGGAGACTACGAGCAGTACTTC; cdr3_aa: CASSPRGDYEQYF
d_call: -; cdr3_length: 12; j_call: TRBJ2-5; v_call: TRBV2; clone_size: -; cdr3_nt: TGTGCCAGCATAGACAGGCGGGAGACCCAGTACTTC; cdr3_aa: CASIDRRETQYF
d_call: TRBD1; cdr3_length: 13; j_call: TRBJ1-6; v_call: TRBV2; clone_size: -; cdr3_nt: TGTGCCAGCAGCGGACAGGGCGAATCACCCCTCCACTTT; cdr3_aa: CASSGQGESPLHF
d_call: TRBD1; cdr3_length: 18; j_call: TRBJ1-3; v_call: TRBV4-1; clone_size: -; cdr3_nt: TGCGCCAGCAGCCAAGCCCCCCAGGGGGCAACTTCAGGAAACACCATATATTTT; cdr3_aa: CASSQAPQGATSGNTIYF
d_call: TRBD2; cdr3_length: 18; j_call: TRBJ2-1; v_call: TRBV11-2; clone_size: -; cdr3_nt: TGTGCCAGCAGCTTAGGTTTCAGGAGCGGCGGGAGACGGGATGAGCAGTTCTTC; cdr3_aa: CASSLGFRSGGRRDEQFF
d_call: TRBD2; cdr3_length: 14; j_call: TRBJ2-3; v_call: TRBV28; clone_size: -; cdr3_nt: TGTGCCAGCAGTTTGGGTAGCGGGAGCCTTACGCAGTATTTT; cdr3_aa: CASSLGSGSLTQYF
d_call: -; cdr3_length: 15; j_call: TRBJ2-2; v_call: TRBV5-1; clone_size: -; cdr3_nt: TGCGCCAGCAGCCCGGACAGCTCGAACACCGGGGAGCTGTTTTTT; cdr3_aa: CASSPDSSNTGELFF
d_call: -; cdr3_length: 11; j_call: TRBJ2-3; v_call: TRBV2; clone_size: -; cdr3_nt: TGTGCCAGCAGCCCCGGGACTTGGGGGTATTTT; cdr3_aa: CASSPGTWGYF
d_call: TRBD1; cdr3_length: 15; j_call: TRBJ2-7; v_call: TRBV2; clone_size: -; cdr3_nt: TGTGCCAGCAGGGGACAGGTGTTGCCCCAGTACGAGCAGTACTTC; cdr3_aa: CASRGQVLPQYEQYF
d_call: -; cdr3_length: 14; j_call: TRBJ2-5; v_call: TRBV9; clone_size: once; cdr3_nt: TGTGCCAGCAGCGTTTGGGGGAGCGGGGAGACCCAGTACTTC; cdr3_aa: CASSVWGSGETQYF
d_call: TRBD1; cdr3_length: 15; j_call: TRBJ2-3; v_call: TRBV3-1/TRBV3-2; clone_size: -; cdr3_nt: TGTGCCAGCAGCTACCGGGACAGGCGCACAGATACGCAGTATTTT; cdr3_aa: CASSYRDRRTDTQYF
d_call: -; cdr3_length: 13; j_call: TRBJ2-2; v_call: TRBV6-5; clone_size: -; cdr3_nt: TGTGCCAGCACCAAAGGGGTTACCGGGGAGCTGTTTTTT; cdr3_aa: CASTKGVTGELFF
d_call: TRBD1; cdr3_length: 15; j_call: TRBJ1-3; v_call: TRBV5-4; clone_size: -; cdr3_nt: TGTGCCAGCAGCCCGGGACAGGGGGCTGGAAACACCATATATTTT; cdr3_aa: CASSPGQGAGNTIYF
d_call: TRBD1; cdr3_length: 13; j_call: TRBJ1-4; v_call: TRBV19; clone_size: -; cdr3_nt: TGTGCCAGTAATTACGGACAGGGCGAAAAACTGTTTTTT; cdr3_aa: CASNYGQGEKLFF
d_call: -; cdr3_length: 13; j_call: TRBJ1-1; v_call: TRBV6-6; clone_size: -; cdr3_nt: TGTGCCAGCACCCCGGGGAGGGGCACTGAAGCTTTCTTT; cdr3_aa: CASTPGRGTEAFF
d_call: TRBD1; cdr3_length: 14; j_call: TRBJ2-7; v_call: TRBV5-1; clone_size: -; cdr3_nt: TGCGCCACCCGAACCGGGACAGGGGATAGCGAGCAGTACTTC; cdr3_aa: CATRTGTGDSEQYF
d_call: -; cdr3_length: 16; j_call: TRBJ1-2; v_call: TRBV19; clone_size: -; cdr3_nt: TGTGCCAGTAACCCCCCTTATGAATCCGGGGGCTATGGCTACACCTTC; cdr3_aa: CASNPPYESGGYGYTF
d_call: -; cdr3_length: 16; j_call: TRBJ2-3; v_call: TRBV7-2; clone_size: once; cdr3_nt: TGTGCCAGCAGCTTACTGCCCCTAGCTAGCGCAGATACGCAGTATTTT; cdr3_aa: CASSLLPLASADTQYF
d_call: -; cdr3_length: 13; j_call: TRBJ2-7; v_call: TRBV5-1; clone_size: -; cdr3_nt: TGCGCCAGCTCTAGGGATAGCGTCTACGAGCAGTACTTC; cdr3_aa: CASSRDSVYEQYF
d_call: -; cdr3_length: 14; j_call: TRBJ2-7; v_call: TRBV6-5; clone_size: -; cdr3_nt: TGTGCCAGCAGCTTCTCCGCAGGGGCATACGAGCAGTACTTC; cdr3_aa: CASSFSAGAYEQYF
d_call: TRBD2; cdr3_length: 16; j_call: TRBJ2-1; v_call: TRBV19; clone_size: -; cdr3_nt: TGTGCCAGTACCTCCCTGGGGACTAGCGGGACTAATGAGCAGTTCTTC; cdr3_aa: CASTSLGTSGTNEQFF
d_call: -; cdr3_length: 14; j_call: TRBJ2-2; v_call: TRBV5-1; clone_size: once; cdr3_nt: TGCGCCAGCAGCGTCCAGGGGTACCCCGGGGAGCTGTTTTTT; cdr3_aa: CASSVQGYPGELFF
d_call: -; cdr3_length: 14; j_call: TRBJ2-7; v_call: TRBV7-2; clone_size: once; cdr3_nt: TGTGCCAGCAGCCCAGACAGATTCTCCTACGAGCAGTACTTC; cdr3_aa: CASSPDRFSYEQYF
d_call: TRBD2; cdr3_length: 20; j_call: TRBJ2-2; v_call: TRBV15; clone_size: -; cdr3_nt: TGTGCCACCAGCAAAGAGTTTGGGGTGAGAACTAGCGGGCTGTCCGGGGAGCTGTTTTTT; cdr3_aa: CATSKEFGVRTSGLSGELFF
d_call: TRBD2; cdr3_length: 19; j_call: TRBJ2-2; v_call: TRBV7-2; clone_size: -; cdr3_nt: TGTGCCAGCAGCTTAGCGCGACTAGCGGGAGGGCCGGGCACCGGGGAGCTGTTTTTT; cdr3_aa: CASSLARLAGGPGTGELFF
d_call: -; cdr3_length: 13; j_call: TRBJ2-7; v_call: TRBV11-3; clone_size: -; cdr3_nt: TGTGCCAGCAGCTTAGGAGGGAACTACGAGCAGTACTTC; cdr3_aa: CASSLGGNYEQYF
d_call: -; cdr3_length: 12; j_call: TRBJ2-5; v_call: TRBV12-3/TRBV12-4; clone_size: -; cdr3_nt: TGTGCCAGCAGTTTCGAGGGAGAGACCCAGTACTTC; cdr3_aa: CASSFEGETQYF